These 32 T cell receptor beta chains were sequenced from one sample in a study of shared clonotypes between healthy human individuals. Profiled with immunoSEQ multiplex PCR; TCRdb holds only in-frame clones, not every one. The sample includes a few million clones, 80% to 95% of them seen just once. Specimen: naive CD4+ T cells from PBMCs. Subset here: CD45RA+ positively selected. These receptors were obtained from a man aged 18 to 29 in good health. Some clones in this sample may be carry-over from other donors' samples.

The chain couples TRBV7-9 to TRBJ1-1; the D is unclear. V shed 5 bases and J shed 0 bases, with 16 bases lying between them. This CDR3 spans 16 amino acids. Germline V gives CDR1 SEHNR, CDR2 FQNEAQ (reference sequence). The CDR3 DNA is TGTGCCAGCAGCCCGCGGCGAGGGCCATTGAACACTGAAGCTTTCTTT. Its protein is CASSPRRGPLNTEAFF.

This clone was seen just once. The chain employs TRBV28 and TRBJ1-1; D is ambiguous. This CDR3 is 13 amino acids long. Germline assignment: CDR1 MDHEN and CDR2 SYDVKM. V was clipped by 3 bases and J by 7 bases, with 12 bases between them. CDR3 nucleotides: TGTGCCAGCAGTTTTCAGGTTACGGGTGAAGCTTTCTTT. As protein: CASSFQVTGEAFF.

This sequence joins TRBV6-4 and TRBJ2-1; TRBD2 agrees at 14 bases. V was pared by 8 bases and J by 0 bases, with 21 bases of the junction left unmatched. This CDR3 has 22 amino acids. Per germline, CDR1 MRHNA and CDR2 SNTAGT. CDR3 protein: CASRGSGFGLAGGPYSYNEQFF. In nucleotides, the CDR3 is TGTGCCAGCCGTGGCTCCGGGTTCGGACTAGCGGGAGGCCCTTACTCCTACAATGAGCAGTTCTTC.

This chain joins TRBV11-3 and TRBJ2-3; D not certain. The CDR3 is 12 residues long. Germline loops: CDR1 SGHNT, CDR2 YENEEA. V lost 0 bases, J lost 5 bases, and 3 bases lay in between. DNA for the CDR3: TGTGCCAGCAGCTTAGATCTAGATACGCAGTATTTT. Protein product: CASSLDLDTQYF.

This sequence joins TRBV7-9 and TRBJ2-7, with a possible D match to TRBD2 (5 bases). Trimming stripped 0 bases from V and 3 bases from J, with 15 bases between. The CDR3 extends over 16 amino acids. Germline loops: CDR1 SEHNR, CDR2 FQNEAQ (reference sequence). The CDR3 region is CASSLAPETAGYEQYF. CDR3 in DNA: TGTGCCAGCAGCTTAGCCCCCGAGACCGCGGGCTACGAGCAGTACTTC.

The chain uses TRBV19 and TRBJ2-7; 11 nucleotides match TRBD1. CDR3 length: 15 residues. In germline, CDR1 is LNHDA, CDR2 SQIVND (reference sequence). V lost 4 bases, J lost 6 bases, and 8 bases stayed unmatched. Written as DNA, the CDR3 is TGTGCCAGTAGTACCCTTCGGACAGGGGGCGCCGAGCAGTACTTC. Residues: CASSTLRTGGAEQYF.

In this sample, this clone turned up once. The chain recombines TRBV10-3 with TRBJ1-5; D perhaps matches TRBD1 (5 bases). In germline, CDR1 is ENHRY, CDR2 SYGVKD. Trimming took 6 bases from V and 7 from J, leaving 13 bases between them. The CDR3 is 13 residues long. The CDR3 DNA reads TGTGCCATCAGAGCCGACAGTGTGCAGCCCCAGCATTTT. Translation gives CAIRADSVQPQHF.

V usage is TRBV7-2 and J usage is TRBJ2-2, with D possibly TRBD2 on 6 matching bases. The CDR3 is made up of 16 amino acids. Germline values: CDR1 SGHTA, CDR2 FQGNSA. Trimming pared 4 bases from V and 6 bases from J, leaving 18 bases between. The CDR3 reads CASSYRPRGDPGELFF. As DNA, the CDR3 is TGTGCCAGCAGCTACCGTCCCCGCGGGGACCCCGGGGAGCTGTTTTTT.

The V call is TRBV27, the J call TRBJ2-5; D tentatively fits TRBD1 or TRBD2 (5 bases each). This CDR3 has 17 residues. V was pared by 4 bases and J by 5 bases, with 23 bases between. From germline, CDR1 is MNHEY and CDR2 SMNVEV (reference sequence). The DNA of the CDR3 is TGTGCCAGCAGTTCAGTCTTCCGGGGACCCGCGTCTGAGACCCAGTACTTC. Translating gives CASSSVFRGPASETQYF.

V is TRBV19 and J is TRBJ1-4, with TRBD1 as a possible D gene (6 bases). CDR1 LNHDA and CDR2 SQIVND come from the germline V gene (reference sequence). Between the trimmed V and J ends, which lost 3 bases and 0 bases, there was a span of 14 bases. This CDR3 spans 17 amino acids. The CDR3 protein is CASSIPRGTATNEKLFF. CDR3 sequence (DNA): TGTGCCAGTAGTATCCCCAGGGGAACGGCAACTAATGAAAAACTGTTTTTT.

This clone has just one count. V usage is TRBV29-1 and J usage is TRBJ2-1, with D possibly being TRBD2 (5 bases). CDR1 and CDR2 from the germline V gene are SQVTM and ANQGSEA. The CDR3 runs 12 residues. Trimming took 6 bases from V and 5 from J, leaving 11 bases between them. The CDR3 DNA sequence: TGCAGCGTCGGACCTAGCCACAATGAGCAGTTCTTC. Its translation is CSVGPSHNEQFF.

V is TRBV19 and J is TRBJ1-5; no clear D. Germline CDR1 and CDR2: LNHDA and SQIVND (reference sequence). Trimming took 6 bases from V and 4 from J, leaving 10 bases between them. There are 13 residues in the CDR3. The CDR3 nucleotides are TGTGCCAGTAGCGACAACCTTAATCAGCCCCAGCATTTT. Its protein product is CASSDNLNQPQHF.

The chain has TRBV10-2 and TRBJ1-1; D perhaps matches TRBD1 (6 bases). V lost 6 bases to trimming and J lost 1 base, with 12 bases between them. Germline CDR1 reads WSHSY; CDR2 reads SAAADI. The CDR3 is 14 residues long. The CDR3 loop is CASRGRGQNTEAFF. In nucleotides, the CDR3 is TGCGCCAGCAGGGGACGGGGACAGAACACTGAAGCTTTCTTT.

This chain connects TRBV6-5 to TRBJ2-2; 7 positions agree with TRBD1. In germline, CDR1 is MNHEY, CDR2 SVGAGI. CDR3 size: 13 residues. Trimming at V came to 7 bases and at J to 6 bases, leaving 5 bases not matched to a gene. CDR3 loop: CASNRQGAGELFF. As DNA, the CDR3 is TGTGCCAGCAACCGACAGGGTGCCGGGGAGCTGTTTTTT.

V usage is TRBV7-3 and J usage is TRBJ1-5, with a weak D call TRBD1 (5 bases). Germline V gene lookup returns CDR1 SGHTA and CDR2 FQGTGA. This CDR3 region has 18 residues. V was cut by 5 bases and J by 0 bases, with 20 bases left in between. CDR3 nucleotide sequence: TGTGCCAGCAGCCCTAACTGGAGACAGCTTTATAGCAATCAGCCCCAGCATTTT. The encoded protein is CASSPNWRQLYSNQPQHF.

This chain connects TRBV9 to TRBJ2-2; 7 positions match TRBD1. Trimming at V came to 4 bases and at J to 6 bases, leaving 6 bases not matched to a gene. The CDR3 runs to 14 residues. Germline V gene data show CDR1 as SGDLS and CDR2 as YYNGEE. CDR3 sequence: CASSPRTGAGELFF. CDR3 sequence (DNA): TGTGCCAGCAGCCCCCGGACAGGCGCCGGGGAGCTGTTTTTT.

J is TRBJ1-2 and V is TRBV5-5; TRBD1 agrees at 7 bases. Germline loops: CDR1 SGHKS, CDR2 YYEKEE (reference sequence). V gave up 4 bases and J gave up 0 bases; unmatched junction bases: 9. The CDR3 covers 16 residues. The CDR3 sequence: CASSPVTGATNYGYTF. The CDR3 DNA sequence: TGTGCCAGCAGCCCCGTCACAGGGGCCACTAACTATGGCTACACCTTC.

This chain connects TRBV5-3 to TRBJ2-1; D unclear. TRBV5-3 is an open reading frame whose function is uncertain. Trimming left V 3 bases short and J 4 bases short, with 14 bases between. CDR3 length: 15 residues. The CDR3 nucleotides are TGTGCCAGAAGCTGCGCGTGTCGCCTATACAATGAGCAGTTCTTC. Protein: CARSCACRLYNEQFF.

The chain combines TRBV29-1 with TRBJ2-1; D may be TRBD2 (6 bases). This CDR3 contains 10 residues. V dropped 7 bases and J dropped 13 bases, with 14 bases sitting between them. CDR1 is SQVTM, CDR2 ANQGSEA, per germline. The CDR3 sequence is CSGGLVNQFF. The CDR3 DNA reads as TGCAGCGGGGGACTCGTGAATCAGTTCTTC.

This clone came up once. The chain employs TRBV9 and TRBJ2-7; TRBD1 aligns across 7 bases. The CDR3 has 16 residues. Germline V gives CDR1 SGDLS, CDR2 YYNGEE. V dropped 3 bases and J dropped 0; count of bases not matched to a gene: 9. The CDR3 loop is CASSADRASFSYEQYF. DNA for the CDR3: TGTGCCAGCAGCGCCGACAGGGCGTCGTTCTCCTACGAGCAGTACTTC.

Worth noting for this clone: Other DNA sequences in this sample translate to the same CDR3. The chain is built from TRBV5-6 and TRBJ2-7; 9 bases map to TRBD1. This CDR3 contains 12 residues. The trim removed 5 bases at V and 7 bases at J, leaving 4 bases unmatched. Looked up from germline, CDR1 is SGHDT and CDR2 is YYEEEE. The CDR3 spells CASSWTGEEQYF. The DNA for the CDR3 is TGTGCCAGCAGTTGGACAGGGGAGGAGCAGTACTTC.

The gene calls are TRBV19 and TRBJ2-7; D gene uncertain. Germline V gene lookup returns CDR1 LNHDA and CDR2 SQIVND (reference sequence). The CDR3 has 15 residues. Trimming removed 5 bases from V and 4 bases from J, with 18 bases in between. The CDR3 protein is CASSGFWRGTYEQYF. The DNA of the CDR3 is TGTGCCAGTAGTGGTTTCTGGAGAGGAACTTACGAGCAGTACTTC.

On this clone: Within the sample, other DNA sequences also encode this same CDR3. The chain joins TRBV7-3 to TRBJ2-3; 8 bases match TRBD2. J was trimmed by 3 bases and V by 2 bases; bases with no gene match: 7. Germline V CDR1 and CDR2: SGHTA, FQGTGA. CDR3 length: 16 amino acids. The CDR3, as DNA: TGTGCCAGCAGCTTAGGCCTAGCGGGTGTTACAGATACGCAGTATTTT. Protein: CASSLGLAGVTDTQYF.

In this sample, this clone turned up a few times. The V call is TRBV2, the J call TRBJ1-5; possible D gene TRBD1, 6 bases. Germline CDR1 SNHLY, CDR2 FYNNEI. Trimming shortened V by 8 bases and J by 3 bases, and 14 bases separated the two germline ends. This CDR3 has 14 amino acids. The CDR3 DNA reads TGTGCCAGCGTCGGACCAGGGGCCAATCAGCCCCAGCATTTT. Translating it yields CASVGPGANQPQHF.

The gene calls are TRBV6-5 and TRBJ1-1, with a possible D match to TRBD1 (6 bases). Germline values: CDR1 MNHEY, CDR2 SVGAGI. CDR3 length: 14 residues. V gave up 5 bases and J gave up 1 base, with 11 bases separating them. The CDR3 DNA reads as TGTGCCAGCAGTCTGCGACAGGAGAACACTGAAGCTTTCTTT. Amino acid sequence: CASSLRQENTEAFF.

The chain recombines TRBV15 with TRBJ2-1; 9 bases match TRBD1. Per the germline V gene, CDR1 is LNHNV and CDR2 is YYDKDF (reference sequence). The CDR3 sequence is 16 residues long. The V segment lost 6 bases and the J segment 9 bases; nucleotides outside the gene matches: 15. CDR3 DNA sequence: TGTGCCACCAGTACTCCAGGGACAGGGTCGGAGGCTGAGCAGTTCTTC. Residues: CATSTPGTGSEAEQFF. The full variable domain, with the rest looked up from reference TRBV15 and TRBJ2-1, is DAMVIQNPRYQVTQFGKPVTLSCSQTLNHNVMYWYQQKSSQAPKLLFHYYDKDFNNEADTPDNFQSRRPNTSFCFLDIRSPGLGDTAMYLCATSTPGTGSEAEQFFGPGTRLTVL.

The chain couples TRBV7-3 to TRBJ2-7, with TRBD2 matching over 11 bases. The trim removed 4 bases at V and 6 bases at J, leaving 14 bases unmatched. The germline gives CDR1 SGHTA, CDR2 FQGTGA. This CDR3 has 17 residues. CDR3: CASSSHLIAGGPSEQYF. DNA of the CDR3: TGTGCCAGCAGCTCCCACCTAATAGCGGGAGGGCCTAGCGAGCAGTACTTC.

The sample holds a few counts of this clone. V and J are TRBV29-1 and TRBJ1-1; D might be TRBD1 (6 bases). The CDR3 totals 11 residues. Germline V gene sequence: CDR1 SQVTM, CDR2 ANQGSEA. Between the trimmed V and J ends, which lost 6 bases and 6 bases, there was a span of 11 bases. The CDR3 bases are TGCAGCGTGGGGGGGCGTTCTGAAGCTTTCTTT. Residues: CSVGGRSEAFF.

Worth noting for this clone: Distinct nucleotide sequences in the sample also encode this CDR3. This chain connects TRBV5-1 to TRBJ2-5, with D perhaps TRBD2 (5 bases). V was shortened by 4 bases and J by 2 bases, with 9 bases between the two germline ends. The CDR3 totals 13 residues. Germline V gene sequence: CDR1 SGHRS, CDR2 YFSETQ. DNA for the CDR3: TGCGCCAGCAGCCTGGGAGTACAAGAGACCCAGTACTTC. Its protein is CASSLGVQETQYF.

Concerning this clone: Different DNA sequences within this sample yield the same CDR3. CDR3 loop: CASSLSVSGNTIYF. Here the CDR3 DNA reads TGCGCCAGCAGCTTATCCGTATCTGGAAACACCATATATTTT. The V call is TRBV5-1, the J call TRBJ1-3; D uncertain. The CDR3 runs 14 residues. Germline CDR1 reads SGHRS; CDR2 reads YFSETQ. V dropped 2 bases and J dropped 1 base, with 7 bases sitting between them.

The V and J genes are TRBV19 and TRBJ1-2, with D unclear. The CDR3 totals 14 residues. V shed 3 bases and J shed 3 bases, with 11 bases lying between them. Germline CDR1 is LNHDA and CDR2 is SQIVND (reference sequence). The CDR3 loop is CASSIKAADYGYTF. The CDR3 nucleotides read TGTGCCAGTAGTATTAAGGCGGCCGACTATGGCTACACCTTC.

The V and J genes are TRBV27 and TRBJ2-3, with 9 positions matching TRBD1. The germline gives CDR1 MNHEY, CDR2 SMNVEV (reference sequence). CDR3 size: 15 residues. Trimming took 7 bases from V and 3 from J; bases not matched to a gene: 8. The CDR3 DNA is TGTGCCAGCAAATTGCTTGGGACAGGGACAGATACGCAGTATTTT. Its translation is CASKLLGTGTDTQYF.